These 27 T cell receptor beta chains share one sample of origin, sequenced in a study of blood T cell repertoires in COVID-19. Profiling relied on immunoSEQ multiplex PCR, and the TCRdb table lists in-frame clones only, not all of them. The table shows over 150,000 clones, with approximately 73% occurring only once. Sequenced input: peripheral blood. The receptors originated from an elderly woman with acute or convalescent COVID-19.

This clone has just a few counts. The chain uses TRBV12-3 or TRBV12-4 and TRBJ2-1, with 11 bases lining up with TRBD2. The CDR3 is 13 residues long. V was clipped by 5 bases and J by 10 bases; unmatched bases: 4. Here the CDR3 reads CASSPTSGSEQFF. For the CDR3, the DNA is TGTGCCAGCAGTCCTACTAGCGGGAGCGAGCAGTTCTTC.

CDR3 DNA: TGCGCCAGCAGCCAAGAGGGGGGGTCCGAGCAGTACTTC. Its translation: CASSQEGGSEQYF. V gene TRBV4-3 combines with J gene TRBJ2-7; 7 bases fit TRBD2. CDR1 LGHNA and CDR2 YSLEER come from the germline V gene. J lost 6 bases, V lost 0 bases, and 2 bases had no gene match. The CDR3 totals 13 residues.

The chain has TRBV11-2 and TRBJ2-7; TRBD1 matches at 8 bases. Germline V gives CDR1 SGHAT, CDR2 FQNNGV. The CDR3 contains 15 residues. J lost 0 bases, V lost 1 base, and 2 bases had no gene match. CDR3: CASSLVTGDSYEQYF. Written as DNA, the CDR3 is TGTGCCAGCAGCTTAGTGACAGGGGACTCCTACGAGCAGTACTTC.

The rearrangement uses TRBV20-1 and TRBJ1-1; D is unclear. The CDR3 contains 13 residues. The germline CDR1 and CDR2 sequences are DFQATT and SNEGSKA (reference sequence). V gave up 3 bases and J gave up 7 bases, with 15 bases separating them. CDR3: CSASVREPVEAFF. CDR3 bases: TGCAGTGCTAGTGTGAGGGAACCGGTTGAAGCTTTCTTT.

V usage is TRBV4-3 and J usage is TRBJ2-7, with a weak D call TRBD2 (5 bases). The CDR3 extends over 13 amino acids. V lost 4 bases, J lost 4 bases, and 11 bases lay in between. Germline V lookup: CDR1 LGHNA, CDR2 YSLEER. The CDR3 protein is CASSLRVFYEQYF. CDR3 coding DNA: TGCGCCAGCAGCCTGAGGGTGTTTTACGAGCAGTACTTC.

Only one count was recorded for this clone. The chain joins TRBV3-1 (or the pseudogene TRBV3-2) to TRBJ1-2; D not certain. In germline, CDR1 is LGHDT, CDR2 YNNKEL (reference sequence). V was trimmed by 1 base and J by 4 bases, leaving 4 bases between them. This CDR3 has 12 amino acids. The CDR3 protein is CASSQVGYGYTF. CDR3 in DNA: TGTGCCAGCAGCCAAGTCGGCTATGGCTACACCTTC.

This clone showed up just a few times. The rearrangement uses TRBV3-1 (or the pseudogene TRBV3-2) and TRBJ1-2; 12 nucleotides line up with TRBD1. The CDR3 totals 16 residues. Germline-derived CDR1 and CDR2 are LGHDT and YNNKEL (reference sequence). V lost 3 bases, J lost 4 bases, and 6 bases stayed unmatched. CDR3 in DNA: TGTGCCAGCAGCCAGGCCGGGACAGGGGGCGTCTATGGCTACACCTTC. Protein: CASSQAGTGGVYGYTF.

This clone has just a few counts. The chain uses TRBV27 and TRBJ2-1; tentatively, D is TRBD2 (6 bases). With 5 bases removed from V and 7 bases from J, the gap between germline ends came to 15 bases. CDR1 and CDR2 from the germline V gene are MNHEY and SMNVEV (reference sequence). The length of the CDR3 is 14 residues. CDR3 amino acids: CASSTNRDLNEQFF. The CDR3 DNA sequence: TGTGCCAGCAGTACCAACCGGGACTTAAATGAGCAGTTCTTC.

This clone is a singleton in its sample. The chain employs TRBV4-1 and TRBJ2-6; D unclear. Trimming left V 0 bases short and J 2 bases short, with 5 bases between. CDR3 size: 15 residues. Germline values: CDR1 MGHRA, CDR2 YSYEKL. In nucleotides, the CDR3 is TGCGCCAGCAGCCAAGAGGGCACTGGGGCCAACGTCCTGACTTTC. Amino acid sequence: CASSQEGTGANVLTF.

The chain uses TRBV3-1 (or the pseudogene TRBV3-2) and TRBJ1-2, with 9 positions matching TRBD1. Trimming removed 4 bases from V and 6 bases from J; junction bases left unmatched: 12. CDR3 size: 16 residues. CDR1 LGHDT and CDR2 YNNKEL come from the germline V gene (reference sequence). In DNA, the CDR3 is TGTGCCAGCAGCCTAACAGGGGGACAGGGAGATGATGGCTACACCTTC. It is translated as CASSLTGGQGDDGYTF.

This clone came up a few times. The rearrangement uses TRBV14 and TRBJ1-1; no reliable D call. Germline-derived CDR1 and CDR2 are SGHDN and FVKESK. The V and J ends lost 5 bases and 0 bases respectively, with 13 bases between them. CDR3 length equals 15 residues. The CDR3 region is CASSGKAGVNTEAFF. Here the CDR3 DNA reads TGTGCCAGCAGCGGCAAAGCCGGGGTGAACACTGAAGCTTTCTTT.

The chain carries TRBV28 and TRBJ1-2, with no clear D. The CDR3 extends over 12 amino acids. The germline V and J ends were trimmed by 3 bases and 8 bases, with 10 bases remaining between them. The V gene's germline CDR1 is MDHEN and CDR2 SYDVKM. The CDR3 reads CASSLGVRGYTF. CDR3 nucleotide sequence: TGTGCCAGCAGTTTGGGTGTCAGGGGCTACACCTTC.

The genes are TRBV6-5 and TRBJ2-7; D perhaps matches TRBD1 (6 bases). The CDR3 has 11 amino acids. Germline values: CDR1 MNHEY, CDR2 SVGAGI. V lost 7 bases, J lost 4 bases, and 8 bases lay in between. The CDR3 sequence is CASKRGYEQYF. CDR3 coding DNA: TGTGCCAGCAAGAGGGGGTACGAGCAGTACTTC.

The V call is TRBV5-1, the J call TRBJ2-7; the match to TRBD1 covers 7 bases. The germline V gene has CDR1 SGHRS and CDR2 YFSETQ. With V trimmed by 4 bases and J by 4 bases, 14 bases remained unmatched. CDR3 length: 16 residues. CDR3 in amino acids: CASSPKTGSGIYEQYF. The DNA of the CDR3 is TGCGCCAGCAGCCCGAAGACAGGGAGCGGAATTTACGAGCAGTACTTC.

This clone was counted a few times. The genes are TRBV19 and TRBJ1-2; D call uncertain. V lost 4 bases to trimming and J lost 3 bases, with 6 bases between them. This CDR3 comprises 12 residues. Germline V CDR1 and CDR2: LNHDA, SQIVND (reference sequence). The CDR3 protein is CASSTLDYGYTF. CDR3 DNA sequence: TGTGCCAGTAGTACGCTAGACTATGGCTACACCTTC.

The chain recombines TRBV6-2 or TRBV6-3 with TRBJ1-2, with 10 bases matching TRBD1. The V segment lost 2 bases and the J segment 3 bases; nucleotides outside the gene matches: 6. CDR3 length: 16 residues. Per germline, CDR1 MNHEY and CDR2 SVGEGT. For the CDR3, the DNA is TGTGCCAGCAGTTACAAGGGGACAGGGGATTACTATGGCTACACCTTC. Protein product: CASSYKGTGDYYGYTF.

The chain has TRBV5-1 and TRBJ2-1; TRBD2 aligns across 14 bases. Germline loops: CDR1 SGHRS, CDR2 YFSETQ. V trimming: 4 bases; J trimming: 9 bases; junction bases outside the gene matches: 3. CDR3 length equals 14 residues. In DNA, the CDR3 is TGCGCCAGCAGCATGGGACTAGCGGGAGTTGAGCAGTTCTTC. Encoded protein: CASSMGLAGVEQFF.

This clone was observed a handful of times. The chain combines TRBV19 with TRBJ1-5, with 10 bases matching TRBD1. V gave up 8 bases and J gave up 4 bases; unmatched junction bases: 17. The CDR3 is made up of 18 amino acids. The germline V gene has CDR1 LNHDA and CDR2 SQIVND (reference sequence). CDR3 DNA: TGTGCCAGTGACCTACGGGACAGGGGCTGGGGGAGTAATCAGCCCCAGCATTTT. It yields the protein CASDLRDRGWGSNQPQHF.

J is TRBJ2-6 and V is TRBV27, with 9 bases lining up with TRBD2. Germline lookup yields CDR1 MNHEY and CDR2 SMNVEV (reference sequence). Losses at the gene ends were 3 bases for V and 0 bases for J; bases not matched to a gene: 6. The CDR3 has 18 residues. The CDR3 spells CASSFSAGGISGANVLTF. The CDR3 region has the DNA TGTGCCAGCAGTTTTTCCGCGGGGGGGATCTCTGGGGCCAACGTCCTGACTTTC.

V gene TRBV2 combines with J gene TRBJ2-2; 9 nucleotides line up with TRBD2. J was trimmed by 0 bases and V by 3 bases; bases with no gene match: 8. The CDR3 contains 18 residues. Germline V gene data show CDR1 as SNHLY and CDR2 as FYNNEI. The CDR3 DNA reads TGTGCCAGCAGTGATATATTTGGCGGGGGGGCGAACACCGGGGAGCTGTTTTTT. This sequence encodes CASSDIFGGGANTGELFF.

This chain uses TRBV11-2 with TRBJ2-7, with 8 bases matching TRBD2. The germline V gene has CDR1 SGHAT and CDR2 FQNNGV. This CDR3 has 14 amino acids. With V trimmed by 2 bases and J by 3 bases, 3 bases remained unmatched. CDR3 region: CASSLIAGGYEQYF. Written as DNA, the CDR3 is TGTGCCAGCAGCTTAATTGCGGGAGGCTACGAGCAGTACTTC.

The chain employs TRBV6-2 or TRBV6-3 and TRBJ1-2, with D unresolved. Trimming shortened V by 4 bases and J by 5 bases, and 8 bases separated the two germline ends. Looked up from germline, CDR1 is MNHEY and CDR2 is SVGEGT. The CDR3 has 12 residues. The CDR3 loop reads CASSFAGYGYTF. For the CDR3, the DNA is TGTGCCAGCAGTTTCGCCGGTTATGGCTACACCTTC.

This chain connects TRBV15 to TRBJ1-2, with TRBD1 identical over 9 bases. V was clipped by 3 bases and J by 7 bases; unmatched bases: 6. This CDR3 has 14 residues. Germline CDR1 reads LNHNV; CDR2 reads YYDKDF (reference sequence). Here the CDR3 reads CATSREQGASGYTF. CDR3 nucleotides: TGTGCCACCAGCAGGGAACAGGGGGCGAGTGGCTACACCTTC. The variable domain in full, with the rest retrieved from reference TRBV15 and TRBJ1-2, is DAMVIQNPRYQVTQFGKPVTLSCSQTLNHNVMYWYQQKSSQAPKLLFHYYDKDFNNEADTPDNFQSRRPNTSFCFLDIRSPGLGDTAMYLCATSREQGASGYTFGSGTRLTVV.

The chain has TRBV7-8 and TRBJ1-6; D not certain. The CDR3 loop spans 16 amino acids. Germline V gene data show CDR1 as SGHVS and CDR2 as FQNEAQ. Trimming stripped 4 bases from V and 9 bases from J, with 19 bases between. CDR3 bases: TGTGCCAGCAGCTCCCTCACCGGGATTGCCTCTTCACCCCTCCACTTT. Encoded protein: CASSSLTGIASSPLHF.

The V and J genes are TRBV2 and TRBJ1-1; D is undetermined. Per germline, CDR1 SNHLY and CDR2 FYNNEI. This CDR3 region has 12 residues. Trimming took 8 bases from V and 7 from J, leaving 14 bases between them. The CDR3: CASGEVGVEAFF. Here the CDR3 DNA reads TGTGCCAGCGGGGAGGTTGGGGTTGAAGCTTTCTTT. The full variable domain, its missing parts supplied by reference TRBV2 and TRBJ1-1, is EPEVTQTPSHQVTQMGQEVILRCVPISNHLYFYWYRQILGQKVEFLVSFYNNEISEKSEIFDDQFSVERPDGSNFTLKIRSTKLEDSAMYFCASGEVGVEAFFGQGTRLTVV.

The chain links TRBV4-3 to TRBJ1-2; D not resolved. From germline, CDR1 is LGHNA and CDR2 YSLEER. The CDR3 is made up of 14 amino acids. The V gene lost 0 bases and the J gene lost 0 bases, with 5 bases spanning the gap. DNA for the CDR3: TGCGCCAGCAGCCAAGACGGTTCTAACTATGGCTACACCTTC. Translating it yields CASSQDGSNYGYTF.

The CDR3 sequence: CASSPRQTTNEKLFF. In DNA form, the CDR3 reads TGTGCCAGCTCACCCAGACAGACAACTAATGAAAAACTGTTTTTT. This chain links TRBV18 with TRBJ1-4, with a tentative D call TRBD1 (5 bases). V was cut by 3 bases and J by 0 bases, with 8 bases left in between. Germline CDR1 KGHSH, CDR2 LQKENI. This CDR3 is 15 amino acids long.